Below, 15 T cell receptor beta chains from the same sample are listed, as sequenced in a study of identifying expanded T cells in peripheral blood. Sequencing used immunoSEQ multiplex PCR; TCRdb keeps in-frame clones, though not all of them. The sample lists more than 70,000 clones; roughly 86% were seen once. Material for sequencing was blood. These receptors originate from a person between 18 and 75 years old in good health.

The chain has TRBV6-5 and TRBJ2-2; a possible D gene is TRBD2 (5 bases). Germline V gives CDR1 MNHEY, CDR2 SVGAGI. CDR3 length: 14 residues. Trimming shortened V by 8 bases and J by 2 bases, and 12 bases separated the two germline ends. The CDR3 is CASRGRGNTGELFF. The CDR3 region has the DNA TGTGCCAGCCGGGGAAGAGGAAACACCGGGGAGCTGTTTTTT.

The chain combines TRBV19 with TRBJ1-2; D not certain. Germline values: CDR1 LNHDA, CDR2 SQIVND (reference sequence). V was pared by 5 bases and J by 4 bases, with 20 bases between. There are 16 residues in the CDR3. This CDR3 reads CASSPYSGTQSYGYTF. The DNA of the CDR3 is TGTGCCAGTAGTCCATATTCGGGAACACAGAGCTATGGCTACACCTTC.

The genes are TRBV5-6 and TRBJ2-5; D is unresolved. This CDR3 has 12 amino acids. Trimming took 4 bases from V and 5 from J, leaving 9 bases between them. The germline V gene encodes CDR1 SGHDT and CDR2 YYEEEE. The CDR3 coding sequence is TGTGCCAGCAGCGTGTCGGAGGAGACCCAGTACTTC. This encodes CASSVSEETQYF.

This sequence joins TRBV12-5 and TRBJ1-1; maybe TRBD1 (5 bases). The CDR3 has 13 residues. The germline CDR1 and CDR2 sequences are LGHNT and FRNRAP. V was clipped by 5 bases and J by 4 bases, with 11 bases between them. DNA for the CDR3: TGTGCTAGTGGTCTCAGGGTAGGCACTGAAGCTTTCTTT. It codes for CASGLRVGTEAFF.

J is TRBJ1-4 and V is TRBV2; D unresolved. CDR3 length: 17 residues. The germline V gene encodes CDR1 SNHLY and CDR2 FYNNEI. V was pared by 2 bases and J by 7 bases, with 20 bases between. The CDR3 DNA follows: TGTGCCAGCAGTGAACGTTTTTATGACGCCACGGGTGAAAAACTGTTTTTT. Protein sequence: CASSERFYDATGEKLFF. Together with reference TRBV2 and TRBJ1-4, the CDR3 gives the full variable domain: EPEVTQTPSHQVTQMGQEVILRCVPISNHLYFYWYRQILGQKVEFLVSFYNNEISEKSEIFDDQFSVERPDGSNFTLKIRSTKLEDSAMYFCASSERFYDATGEKLFFGSGTQLSVL.

This clone occurred a few times. This sequence joins TRBV11-2 and TRBJ1-3, with 11 positions matching TRBD1. The V gene's germline CDR1 is SGHAT and CDR2 FQNNGV. The trim removed 7 bases at V and 1 base at J, leaving 6 bases unmatched. The CDR3 has 16 amino acids. CDR3 bases: TGTGCCAGCAACCCAGGACAGGGGGCATCTGGAAACACCATATATTTT. Its protein is CASNPGQGASGNTIYF. The full variable domain, completed using reference TRBV11-2 and TRBJ1-3, is EAGVAQSPRYKIIEKRQSVAFWCNPISGHATLYWYQQILGQGPKLLIQFQNNGVVDDSQLPKDRFSAERLKGVDSTLKIQPAKLEDSAVYLCASNPGQGASGNTIYFGEGSWLTVV.

The rearrangement joins TRBV30 to TRBJ1-2, with a weak D call TRBD1 (6 bases). The CDR3 loop spans 12 amino acids. The germline V gene encodes CDR1 GTSNPN and CDR2 SVGIG (reference sequence). V gave up 7 bases and J gave up 6 bases, with 15 bases separating them. In DNA form, the CDR3 reads TGTGCCTTAAACAGGGTATGGGATGGCTACACCTTC. Translation: CALNRVWDGYTF.

The chain carries TRBV5-6 and TRBJ1-6; TRBD1 might be the D (6 bases). V lost 4 bases, J lost 11 bases, and 22 bases lay in between. The CDR3 covers 16 residues. Looked up from germline, CDR1 is SGHDT and CDR2 is YYEEEE. DNA of the CDR3: TGTGCCAGCAGCCGACCCCTGGGGGGGCAGACGCCACCCCTCCACTTT. Amino acids: CASSRPLGGQTPPLHF.

The chain recombines TRBV7-9 with TRBJ1-3, with D possibly matching TRBD1 (6 bases). The CDR3 runs 11 residues. Trimming shortened V by 5 bases and J by 10 bases, and 9 bases separated the two germline ends. Germline CDR1 is SEHNR and CDR2 is FQNEAQ (reference sequence). The CDR3: CASSLGGTIYF. The CDR3 bases are TGTGCCAGCAGCCTAGGGGGGACCATATATTTT. The full variable domain, in which reference TRBV7-9 and TRBJ1-3 provide the parts outside the CDR3, is DTGVSQNPRHKITKRGQNVTFRCDPISEHNRLYWYRQTLGQGPEFLTYFQNEAQLEKSRLLSDRFSAERPKGSFSTLEIQRTEQGDSAMYLCASSLGGTIYFGEGSWLTVV.

V gene TRBV2 combines with J gene TRBJ1-4; unclear D gene. The CDR3 consists of 14 residues. Germline V gene lookup returns CDR1 SNHLY and CDR2 FYNNEI. Trimming pared 6 bases from V and 4 bases from J, leaving 12 bases between. CDR3 sequence (DNA): TGTGCCAGCAGGATCCTTGAGAATAATGAAAAACTGTTTTTT. Translating gives CASRILENNEKLFF.

The chain combines TRBV6-5 with TRBJ1-1, with no clear D. This CDR3 region has 15 residues. The germline V gene has CDR1 MNHEY and CDR2 SVGAGI. The V gene lost 2 bases and the J gene lost 3 bases, with 13 bases spanning the gap. The CDR3 DNA reads TGTGCCAGCAGTTACAAACTATCAAGGGACACTGAAGCTTTCTTT. Translating gives CASSYKLSRDTEAFF.

The J gene is TRBJ1-3, the V gene TRBV9; perhaps TRBD1 as D (5 bases). There are 15 residues in the CDR3. The germline V gene encodes CDR1 SGDLS and CDR2 YYNGEE. The V end lost 3 bases, the J end lost 0 bases, and 10 bases lay between the germline ends. The CDR3 here is CASSASGISGNTIYF. DNA of the CDR3: TGTGCCAGCAGCGCCTCAGGGATCTCTGGAAACACCATATATTTT.

The CDR3 sequence: CASSSGRTELFF. The CDR3 bases are TGCGCCAGCAGCTCTGGACGTACGGAGCTGTTTTTT. This chain joins TRBV5-1 and TRBJ2-2; no reliable D call. The CDR3 totals 12 residues. Trimming pared 3 bases from V and 10 bases from J, leaving 10 bases between. In germline, CDR1 is SGHRS, CDR2 YFSETQ.

The chain carries TRBV19 and TRBJ1-2, with a weak D call TRBD1 (5 bases). V dropped 7 bases and J dropped 2 bases, with 17 bases sitting between them. CDR3 length: 15 residues. Germline loops: CDR1 LNHDA, CDR2 SQIVND (reference sequence). The CDR3 loop reads CASTLSTGTNYGYTF. CDR3 sequence (DNA): TGTGCCAGTACCTTATCAACCGGGACGAACTATGGCTACACCTTC.

V and J are TRBV27 and TRBJ1-5; a possible D gene is TRBD1 (6 bases). The V gene's germline CDR1 is MNHEY and CDR2 SMNVEV (reference sequence). V lost 10 bases and J lost 7, with 17 bases in between. The CDR3 is made up of 13 amino acids. CDR3 DNA: TGTGCCACCTCATTGAGGGGGAAGCAGCCCCAGCATTTT. Encoded protein: CATSLRGKQPQHF.